This T cell receptor (beta chain) was sequenced during a study of T cell responses to AZD1222 COVID-19 vaccine. Findings of the study overall: The CD4 TCRs associated with vaccination extended across spike and predominated at 160-218 and 743-854. The donor group comprised mostly white British people and more females; the analysis possibly underestimated clonal diversity. Just a handful of AZD1222 recipients tested seropositive at baseline.

This clone was recorded a few times. What it binds is unknown. V was cut by 1 base and J by 0 bases, with 10 bases left in between. CDR1 and CDR2 (germline): MGHRA, YSYEKL. This CDR3 has 16 amino acids. TCRdb keeps only in-frame clones here, not all; method: immunoSEQ multiplex PCR. The sample lists over 85,000 clones, roughly 85% occurring once. The chain couples TRBV4-1 to TRBJ1-3; D not resolved. The specimen comprised peripheral blood, sampled on day 0 of AZD1222 vaccination. The clonotype was recovered from an adult in good health. CDR3 nucleotide sequence: TGCGCCAGCAGCCAAGGGAGGGTTAACTCTGGAAACACCATATATTTT. Translated: CASSQGRVNSGNTIYF.